This T cell receptor (beta chain) came from a study of Ad26.COV2.S vaccination and SARS-CoV-2 variants. Study-wide context: Donor allocation was to the COV1001 Ad26.COV2.S trial arm.

Measured with immunoSEQ multiplex PCR; TCRdb has only the in-frame clones, and not every one. The sample has some 300,000 clones; around four fifths are singletons. As for treatment: roughly 18 received Ad26.COV2.S at low or high dose, single or two shots; several received placebo; per-sample allocation not given. Specimen acquisition occurred on day 63 following the initial vaccine or placebo injection. V shed 1 base and J 7 bases; nucleotides not matched to a gene: 8. This CDR3 has 16 residues. CDR1 SGHRS and CDR2 YFSETQ come from the germline V gene. The sequence was obtained from a person between 18 and 60 years old who received the Ad26.COV2.S COVID-19 vaccine or a placebo. The rearrangement joins TRBV5-1 to TRBJ2-1; 10 positions match TRBD2. Sequencing used peripheral blood, obtained in a trial of Ad26.COV2.S vaccine versus placebo. The CDR3 DNA reads as TGCGCCAGCAGCTTGAATGTCGCTAGCGGGGGAAATGAGCAGTTCTTC. Its translation: CASSLNVASGGNEQFF.